The sequence of this T cell receptor (beta chain) was determined in a study of PD-1 blockade in mismatch repair-deficient tumors. Study information: Enrolled about 2013-2016, patients had progressing, pretreated mismatch repair-deficient cancers of 12 types.

Every patient had mismatch repair deficiency by PCR or immunohistochemistry. TCR sequencing covered a few patients who responded to pembrolizumab. Sequencing used immunoSEQ multiplex PCR; TCRdb keeps in-frame clones, though not all of them. This table holds 15,000 to 20,000 clones, approximately 80% found once. Study results and caveats: Tumor-resident clones, often absent from pretreatment blood, expanded after pembrolizumab and then contracted.

A note on this clone: Its matching antigen is unknown.

The CDR3 totals 14 residues. CDR1 is MDHEN, CDR2 SYDVKM, per germline. Germline trimming cut 5 bases from V and 7 bases from J; bases unmatched to any gene: 7. V usage is TRBV28 and J usage is TRBJ2-1, with 8 bases aligning to TRBD2. The receptor was isolated from an adult with mismatch repair-deficient cancer. Sequencing was performed on PBMCs, taken roughly 24 weeks after starting pembrolizumab. The CDR3 loop reads CASSVGGESNEQFF. In nucleotides, the CDR3 is TGTGCCAGCAGTGTCGGGGGGGAGTCTAATGAGCAGTTCTTC.